Listed below are T cell receptor beta chains from one sample, sequenced in a study of identical twins. TCRdb used MiXCR to reprocess the 5' RACE reads, holding one entry per CDR3 protein. The sample contains about 730,000 distinct CDR3 sequences, around 20% of which appear only once. This sample also belongs to another study, concerning T cells expressing NK-cell markers.

Source material: PBMCs. The receptor set was obtained from a woman aged 18-30 years in good health. Both conserved end residues are part of each CDR3. The D gene is left open where the match is weak. Not all rows give a size; the values are once, few, many and, for expanded clones, a class.

DNA,CDR3,size,J,V,D
TGCAGTGCTGGAGGACTAGCGGGGGGGGGTTCTAGCACAGATACGCAGTATTTT,CSAGGLAGGGSSTDTQYF,-,TRBJ2-3,TRBV20-1,TRBD2
TGTGCCAGCAGTTACGGGGGGGCCGGTTTTGGTGGCTACACCTTC,CASSYGGAGFGGYTF,few,TRBJ1-2,TRBV6-5,-
TGCGCCAGCAGCTTGGGAAGTACCTACAATGAGCAGTTCTTC,CASSLGSTYNEQFF,many,TRBJ2-1,TRBV5-1,-
TGCAGTGCTAGAGATTATGAGCGGGCTTACACAGATACGCAGTATTTT,CSARDYERAYTDTQYF,-,TRBJ2-3,TRBV20-1,-
TGCGCCAGCAGTGACGGATCCTCTGGAAACACCATATATTTT,CASSDGSSGNTIYF,-,TRBJ1-3,TRBV10-1,-
TGTGCCAGCAGTTACGATGGCTACGAGCAGTACTTC,CASSYDGYEQYF,many,TRBJ2-7,TRBV6-2/TRBV6-3,-
TGCGCCAGCAGCCAAGAGGCCGGGAGCCCAGATACGCAGTATTTT,CASSQEAGSPDTQYF,-,TRBJ2-3,TRBV4-3,-
TGTGCCAGCAGTGCCCGGACTAGCGGGAGGGTGAATGAGCAGTTCTTC,CASSARTSGRVNEQFF,-,TRBJ2-1,TRBV6-4,TRBD2
TGTGCCAGCAACCCTTTGGGTCCGGGACAGGGAACCTACGAGCAGTACTTC,CASNPLGPGQGTYEQYF,-,TRBJ2-7,TRBV27,TRBD1
TGTGCCAGCAGCGCCCAAACAGGGAGCCGTGAGCAGTTCTTC,CASSAQTGSREQFF,-,TRBJ2-1,TRBV7-2,-
TGCGCCAGCAGCTTAAGGACTAGCGGCAGCTACGAGCAGTACTTC,CASSLRTSGSYEQYF,-,TRBJ2-7,TRBV5-1,TRBD2
TGCAGCGTTGCGTTCTCAGGGAGGAACGAGCAGTACTTC,CSVAFSGRNEQYF,many,TRBJ2-7,TRBV29-1,-
TGTGCCAGCAGCTTAGGCGGTAGAGGGGAGACCCAGTACTTC,CASSLGGRGETQYF,-,TRBJ2-5,TRBV7-2,-
TGTGCCAGCAGATCCGGGACAGGGTCCTACGAGCAGTACTTC,CASRSGTGSYEQYF,-,TRBJ2-7,TRBV28,TRBD1
TGTGCCAGCAGGGATTACCAAGAGACCCAGTACTTC,CASRDYQETQYF,many,TRBJ2-5,TRBV6-5,-
TGCAGCGTTGTCCAAGGGGGCTACGAGCAGTACTTC,CSVVQGGYEQYF,-,TRBJ2-7,TRBV29-1,-
TGCAGCGGGGGGTCCACCGGGGAGCTGTTTTTT,CSGGSTGELFF,many,TRBJ2-2,TRBV29-1,-
TGTGCCAGCAGCTTGGCCCCGGACAGGGGAAAGTATTTT,CASSLAPDRGKYF,many,TRBJ2-3,TRBV5-5,TRBD1
TGTGCCAGCAGTCTTTGGTCGGGGCGGGAGATATCCTACGAGCAGTACTTC,CASSLWSGREISYEQYF,-,TRBJ2-7,TRBV7-9,TRBD2
TGTGCCAGCAGTTCTCAGACAGGGCCTAATGGCTACACCTTC,CASSSQTGPNGYTF,few,TRBJ1-2,TRBV12-3/TRBV12-4,TRBD1
TGTGCCAGTAGACAAAACGGGGGGACAGGTAGACGCAATCAGCCCCAGCATTTT,CASRQNGGTGRRNQPQHF,-,TRBJ1-5,TRBV19,TRBD1
TGTGCCAGCAGCTTCGGTACGCGGCCCTACAATGAGCAGTTCTTC,CASSFGTRPYNEQFF,once,TRBJ2-1,TRBV7-3,-
TGTGCCAGCAGTTTTTCGTCGCCGGGGGACAGTCAGCCCCAGCATTTT,CASSFSSPGDSQPQHF,few,TRBJ1-5,TRBV12-3/TRBV12-4,TRBD1
TGTGCCAGCAGCTTAGAAGCGAGCGGATACTACGAGCAGTACTTC,CASSLEASGYYEQYF,-,TRBJ2-7,TRBV7-2,-
TGTGCCAGCAGTTTCTCTAGCGGGAGAGGGTCTGCCTACAATGAGCAGTTCTTC,CASSFSSGRGSAYNEQFF,few,TRBJ2-1,TRBV12-3/TRBV12-4,TRBD2
TGTGCCAGCAGCCCAGGTGGGGGTTTAACCTACGAGCAGTACTTC,CASSPGGGLTYEQYF,-,TRBJ2-7,TRBV12-3/TRBV12-4,-
TGTGCCAGCAGCTTAAAATCGGGTAATGAGCAGTTCTTC,CASSLKSGNEQFF,-,TRBJ2-1,TRBV11-3,-
TGCAGTGCCCACGACACTCGCTCTGGAAACACCATATATTTT,CSAHDTRSGNTIYF,-,TRBJ1-3,TRBV20-1,-
TGTGCCAGCAGCTTAGTCAGCGGTGGTGAGCAGTTCTTC,CASSLVSGGEQFF,few,TRBJ2-1,TRBV7-2,-
TGCAGTGCTAGGAGGTCAGGGCAGCCCCAGCATTTT,CSARRSGQPQHF,few,TRBJ1-5,TRBV20-1,-
TGTGCCACCAGTTCGGGCTCACAGAATGAGCAGTTCTTC,CATSSGSQNEQFF,-,TRBJ2-1,TRBV24-1,-
TGCAGTGCTAGTCTCCAGGGAAGTTGGGGTGGCTACACCTTC,CSASLQGSWGGYTF,many,TRBJ1-2,TRBV20-1,-
TGTGCCAGCAGCCGTCAGACCGGGACCATGAACACCGGGGAGCTGTTTTTT,CASSRQTGTMNTGELFF,few,TRBJ2-2,TRBV9,-
TGTGCCAGCAGTTCCCGTCGGAGGACTAGCGGATTAAATACGCAGTATTTT,CASSSRRRTSGLNTQYF,few,TRBJ2-3,TRBV12-3/TRBV12-4,TRBD2
TGCGCCAGCGGAGACAGGGGGCTCGGCTACACCTTC,CASGDRGLGYTF,-,TRBJ1-2,TRBV5-1,TRBD1
TGTGCCAGCAGTTATATTAGCGGGAACTACGAGCAGTACTTC,CASSYISGNYEQYF,few,TRBJ2-7,TRBV6-5,TRBD2
TGTGCCAGCAGCTTAGCGCCCAGGAGAGACTACGAGCAGTACTTC,CASSLAPRRDYEQYF,once,TRBJ2-7,TRBV7-8,-
TGTGCCAGCAGTATTAGCGGGATAGGAGAGCAGTTCTTC,CASSISGIGEQFF,-,TRBJ2-1,TRBV6-2/TRBV6-3,TRBD2
TGTGCCAGCACCTTAAGACGGAACATGAACACTGAAGCTTTCTTT,CASTLRRNMNTEAFF,few,TRBJ1-1,TRBV6-1,-
TGCAGCGTTGCACCAGGGCCAAACTATGGCTACACCTTC,CSVAPGPNYGYTF,-,TRBJ1-2,TRBV29-1,-
TGTGCCAGCTTTAACAGGGGATATGGCTACACCTTC,CASFNRGYGYTF,few,TRBJ1-2,TRBV9,TRBD1
TGCGCCAGCAGCTTTAAAAGAAGTGGGGGAGATGAGCAGTTCTTC,CASSFKRSGGDEQFF,few,TRBJ2-1,TRBV5-1,-
TGCGCCAGCAGCTTGGAGGCCAATCAGCCCCAGCATTTT,CASSLEANQPQHF,many,TRBJ1-5,TRBV7-9,-
TGCAGTGCTGGACAAGGGACAGGGGTGAATGAAAAACTGTTTTTT,CSAGQGTGVNEKLFF,few,TRBJ1-4,TRBV20-1,TRBD1
TGCAGCGTTGAACGTGAGGGGTCTGAAGCTTTCTTT,CSVEREGSEAFF,many,TRBJ1-1,TRBV29-1,-
TGCAGTGCGCGAGCGGGGACCGCGTACGTCTTC,CSARAGTAYVF,many,TRBJ2-1,TRBV20-1,TRBD2
TGTGCCAGCAGTTACTCGGGAGGCCCTAATGAGCAGTTCTTC,CASSYSGGPNEQFF,few,TRBJ2-1,TRBV6-5,-
TGTGCCAGCAAAAAACCGGGACTCCGGAGAGGCGAGCAGTTCTTC,CASKKPGLRRGEQFF,-,TRBJ2-1,TRBV7-2,-
TGCGCCAGCAGCTTGACAGACAGGGACACGTATACGCAGTATTTT,CASSLTDRDTYTQYF,many,TRBJ2-3,TRBV5-1,TRBD1
TGTGCCAGCAACCGGCCAAGCGGTACTGACAATGAGCAGTTCTTC,CASNRPSGTDNEQFF,once,TRBJ2-1,TRBV2,-
TGCAGCGTTGAAGGGGGCAAATACGAGCAGTACTTC,CSVEGGKYEQYF,-,TRBJ2-7,TRBV29-1,-
TGCAGTGCTCTTACGGGACTAGCGGGGTCCACAGATACGCAGTATTTT,CSALTGLAGSTDTQYF,-,TRBJ2-3,TRBV20-1,TRBD2
TGCAGTGCGACGACCAGGGTAACTCACGAGCAGTACTTC,CSATTRVTHEQYF,-,TRBJ2-7,TRBV20-1,-
TGTGCCAGCAGCCACGGGACGGGATTTTCACCCCTCCACTTT,CASSHGTGFSPLHF,-,TRBJ1-6,TRBV7-9,-